This entry describes one TCR beta chain. No antigen is known for it. The CDR3 has 14 amino acids. Germline CDR1 and CDR2: MNHNS and SASEGT. V gave up 2 bases and J gave up 4 bases, with 11 bases separating them. This specimen comes from a study of cytomegalovirus exposure and HLA in healthy donors. Study observations and caveats: In a later analysis, several top co-occurrence clusters appeared linked to parvovirus B19, influenza, CMV and Epstein-Barr virus.

The PCR had 60 Vbeta and 13 Jbeta primers. The protocol was immunoSEQ multiplex PCR, while the TCRdb copy is restricted to in-frame clones and leaves out a portion. This table holds some 200,000 clones, approximately 84% found once. Sequenced: PBMCs. The TCR comes from a woman aged 40 to 55 in good health and CMV-seronegative. The J gene is TRBJ1-2, the V gene TRBV6-1; TRBD1 is a possible D gene (6 bases). The CDR3 DNA sequence: TGTGCCAGCAGTGAATCACAAGGGGGCTATGGCTACACCTTC. It is translated as CASSESQGGYGYTF.